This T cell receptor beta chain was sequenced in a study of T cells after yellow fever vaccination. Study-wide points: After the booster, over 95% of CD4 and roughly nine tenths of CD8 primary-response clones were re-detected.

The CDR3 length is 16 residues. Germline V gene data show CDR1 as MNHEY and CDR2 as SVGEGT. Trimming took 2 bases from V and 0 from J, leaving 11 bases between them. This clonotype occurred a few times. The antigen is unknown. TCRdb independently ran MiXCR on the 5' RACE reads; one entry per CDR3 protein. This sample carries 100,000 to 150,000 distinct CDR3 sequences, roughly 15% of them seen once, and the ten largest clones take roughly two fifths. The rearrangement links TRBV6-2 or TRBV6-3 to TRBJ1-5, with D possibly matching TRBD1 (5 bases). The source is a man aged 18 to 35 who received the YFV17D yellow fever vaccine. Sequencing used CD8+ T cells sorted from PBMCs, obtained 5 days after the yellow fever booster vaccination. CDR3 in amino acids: CASSYTRGYSNQPQHF. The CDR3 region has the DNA TGTGCCAGCAGTTACACCCGGGGGTATAGCAATCAGCCCCAGCATTTT.